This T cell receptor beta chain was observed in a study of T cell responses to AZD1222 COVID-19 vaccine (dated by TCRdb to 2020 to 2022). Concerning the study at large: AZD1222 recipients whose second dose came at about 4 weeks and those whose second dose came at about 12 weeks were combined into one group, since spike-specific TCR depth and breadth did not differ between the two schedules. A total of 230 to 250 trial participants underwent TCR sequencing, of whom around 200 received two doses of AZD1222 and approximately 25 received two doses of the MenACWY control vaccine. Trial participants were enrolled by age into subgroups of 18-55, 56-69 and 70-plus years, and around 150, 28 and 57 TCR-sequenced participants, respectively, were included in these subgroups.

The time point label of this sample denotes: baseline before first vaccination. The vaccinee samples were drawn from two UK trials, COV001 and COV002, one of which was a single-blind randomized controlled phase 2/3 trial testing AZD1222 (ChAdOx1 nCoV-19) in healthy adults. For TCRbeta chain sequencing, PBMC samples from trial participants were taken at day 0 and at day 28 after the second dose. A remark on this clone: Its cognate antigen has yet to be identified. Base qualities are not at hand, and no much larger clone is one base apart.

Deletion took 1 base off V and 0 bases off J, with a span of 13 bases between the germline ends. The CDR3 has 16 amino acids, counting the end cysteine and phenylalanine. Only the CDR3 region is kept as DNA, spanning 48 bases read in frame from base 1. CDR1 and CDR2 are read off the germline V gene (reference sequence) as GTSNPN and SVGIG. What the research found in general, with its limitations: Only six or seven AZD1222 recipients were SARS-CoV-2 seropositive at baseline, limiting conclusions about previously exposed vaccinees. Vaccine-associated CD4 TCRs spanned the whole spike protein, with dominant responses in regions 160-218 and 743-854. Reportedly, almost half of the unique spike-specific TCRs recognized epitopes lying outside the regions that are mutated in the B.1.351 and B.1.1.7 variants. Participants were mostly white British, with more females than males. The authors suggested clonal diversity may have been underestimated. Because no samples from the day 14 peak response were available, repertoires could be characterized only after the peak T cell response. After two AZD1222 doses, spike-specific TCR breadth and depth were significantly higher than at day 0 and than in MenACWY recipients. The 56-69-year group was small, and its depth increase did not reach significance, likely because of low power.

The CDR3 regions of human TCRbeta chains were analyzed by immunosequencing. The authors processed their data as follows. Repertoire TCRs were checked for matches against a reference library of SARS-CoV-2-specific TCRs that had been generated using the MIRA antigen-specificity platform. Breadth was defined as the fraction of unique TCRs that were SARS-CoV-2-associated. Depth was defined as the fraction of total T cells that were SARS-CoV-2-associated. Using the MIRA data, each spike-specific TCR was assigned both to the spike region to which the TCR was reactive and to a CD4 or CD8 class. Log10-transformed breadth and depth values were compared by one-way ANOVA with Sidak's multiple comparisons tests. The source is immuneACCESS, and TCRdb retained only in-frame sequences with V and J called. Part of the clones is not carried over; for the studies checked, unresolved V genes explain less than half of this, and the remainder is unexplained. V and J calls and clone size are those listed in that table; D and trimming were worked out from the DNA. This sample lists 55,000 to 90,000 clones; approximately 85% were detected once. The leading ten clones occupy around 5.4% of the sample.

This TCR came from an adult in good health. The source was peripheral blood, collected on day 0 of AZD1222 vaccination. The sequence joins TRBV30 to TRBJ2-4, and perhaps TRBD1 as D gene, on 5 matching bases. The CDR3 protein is CAWSDPIQGAKNIQYF. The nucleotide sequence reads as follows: TGTGCCTGGAGTGACCCGATCCAGGGAGCCAAAAACATTCAGTACTTC.